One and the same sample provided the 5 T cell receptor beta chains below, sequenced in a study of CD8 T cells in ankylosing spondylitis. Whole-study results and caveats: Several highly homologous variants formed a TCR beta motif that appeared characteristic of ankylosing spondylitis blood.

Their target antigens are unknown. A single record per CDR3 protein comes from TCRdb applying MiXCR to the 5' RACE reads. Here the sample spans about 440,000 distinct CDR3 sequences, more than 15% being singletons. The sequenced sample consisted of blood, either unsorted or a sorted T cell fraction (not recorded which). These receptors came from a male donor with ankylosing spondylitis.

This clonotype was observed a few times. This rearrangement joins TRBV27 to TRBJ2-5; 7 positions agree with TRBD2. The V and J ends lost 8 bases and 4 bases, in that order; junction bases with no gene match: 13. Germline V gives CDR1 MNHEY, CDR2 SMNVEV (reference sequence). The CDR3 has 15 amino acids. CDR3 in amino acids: CASLPSGGWGETQYF. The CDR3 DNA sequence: TGTGCCAGCCTACCCTCCGGGGGGTGGGGAGAGACCCAGTACTTC.

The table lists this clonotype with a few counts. The CDR3 DNA reads as TGTGCCAGCAGCTTCCCCAAACAGGGGACCTATAATTCACCCCTCCACTTT. It yields the protein CASSFPKQGTYNSPLHF. The chain has TRBV7-2 and TRBJ1-6; 7 bases map to TRBD1. In germline, CDR1 is SGHTA, CDR2 FQGNSA. The CDR3 spans 17 residues. The V and J ends lost 3 bases and 2 bases, in that order; junction bases with no gene match: 7.

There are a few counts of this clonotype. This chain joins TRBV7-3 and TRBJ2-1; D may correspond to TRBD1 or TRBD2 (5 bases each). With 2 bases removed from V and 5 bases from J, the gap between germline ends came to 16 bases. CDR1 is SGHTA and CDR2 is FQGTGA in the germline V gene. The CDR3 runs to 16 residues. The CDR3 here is CASSLAGRMLNNEQFF. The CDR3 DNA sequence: TGTGCCAGCAGCTTAGCAGGGAGAATGTTAAACAATGAGCAGTTCTTC.

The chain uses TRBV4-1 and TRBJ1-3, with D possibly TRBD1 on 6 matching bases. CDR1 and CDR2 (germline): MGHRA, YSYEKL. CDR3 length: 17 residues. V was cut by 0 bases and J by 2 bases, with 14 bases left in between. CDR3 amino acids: CASSQDLRTGTGNTIYF. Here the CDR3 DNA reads TGCGCCAGCAGCCAAGACCTCCGAACAGGGACTGGAAACACCATATATTTT.

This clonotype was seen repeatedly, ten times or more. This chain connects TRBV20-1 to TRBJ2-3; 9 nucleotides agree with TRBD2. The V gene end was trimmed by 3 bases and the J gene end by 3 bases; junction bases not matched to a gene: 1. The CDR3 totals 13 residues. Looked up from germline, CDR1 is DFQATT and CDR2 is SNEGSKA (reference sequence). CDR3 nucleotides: TGCAGTGCTAGTCTAGCGGGGACAGATACGCAGTATTTT. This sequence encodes CSASLAGTDTQYF.